Detailed here is one TCR beta chain. Antigen: not known. This sample is drawn from a study of cytomegalovirus exposure and HLA in healthy donors. Study-level findings and limits: An analysis that was carried out later associated some 17,000 TCR beta sequences with HLA alleles at 0.05 false discovery rate. TCR beta V- and J-gene trimming, according to a later analysis, was linked to a missense DCLRE1C variant.

A multiplex PCR was run with 60 Vbeta primers and 13 Jbeta primers. Generated by immunoSEQ multiplex PCR, the TCRdb table keeps only in-frame clones and is missing some. The sample includes roughly 180,000 clones, over 70% of them seen just once. This clonotype was sampled from a woman aged 25 to 39 in good health and CMV-seropositive. Source material: PBMCs.

The chain's CDR3 is CASSYRGQGHEQYF. The DNA of the CDR3 is TGTGCCAGCAGCTATCGGGGACAGGGCCACGAGCAGTACTTC. V and J are TRBV6-5 and TRBJ2-7; 9 bases are shared with TRBD1. The CDR3 is 14 amino acids. CDR1 is MNHEY and CDR2 is SVGAGI in the germline V gene. The junction had 8 bases not matched to a gene; V was cut back by 6 bases and J by 5 bases.